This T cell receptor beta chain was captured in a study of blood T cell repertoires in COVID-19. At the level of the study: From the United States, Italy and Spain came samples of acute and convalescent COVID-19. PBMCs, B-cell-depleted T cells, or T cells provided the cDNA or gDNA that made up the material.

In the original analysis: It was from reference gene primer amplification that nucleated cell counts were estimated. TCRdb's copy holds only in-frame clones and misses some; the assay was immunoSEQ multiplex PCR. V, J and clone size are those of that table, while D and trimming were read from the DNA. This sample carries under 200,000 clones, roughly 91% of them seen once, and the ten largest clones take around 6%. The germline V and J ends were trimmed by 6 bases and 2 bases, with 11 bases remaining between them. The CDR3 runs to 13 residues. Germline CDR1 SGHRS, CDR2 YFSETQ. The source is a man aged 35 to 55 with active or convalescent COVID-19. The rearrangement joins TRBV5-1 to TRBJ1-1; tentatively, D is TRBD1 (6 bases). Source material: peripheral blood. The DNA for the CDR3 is TGCGCCAGCACCCGGACAGAAAACACTGAAGCTTTCTTT. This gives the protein CASTRTENTEAFF.